The rows below give T cell receptor beta chains drawn from one sample of a study of identical twins' blood T cells. TCRdb called the 5' RACE reads again in MiXCR, with one record for every CDR3 protein. The sample lists 350,000 to 400,000 distinct CDR3 sequences; 28% were seen once. Sequencing was performed on PBMCs. The receptors stem from a woman aged 18 to 50 in good health. Both conserved end residues are part of each CDR3.

v_call: TRBV10-3; cdr3_aa: CAIYVGQGNTGELFF
v_call: TRBV6-6; cdr3_aa: CASSFRDRETEAFF
v_call: TRBV9; cdr3_aa: CASSKTGTTAYEQYF
v_call: TRBV27; cdr3_aa: CASSSTGEPYGYTF
v_call: TRBV27; cdr3_aa: CASSLWDSRSYNSPLHF
v_call: TRBV11-3; cdr3_aa: CASSFSGGYNEQFF
v_call: TRBV15; cdr3_aa: CATSRDFGGGSNSPLHF
v_call: TRBV19; cdr3_aa: CASSIDAQIFTGELFF
v_call: TRBV7-9; cdr3_aa: CASSTEGDGEQFF
v_call: TRBV5-5; cdr3_aa: CASSLLAYESNQPQHF
v_call: TRBV10-3; cdr3_aa: CAIRNKPGETQYF
v_call: TRBV29-1; cdr3_aa: CSVDLRGVKQETQCF
v_call: TRBV10-3; cdr3_aa: CAISQGANEQFF
v_call: TRBV11-2; cdr3_aa: CASSLANSGEDTQYF
v_call: TRBV12-5; cdr3_aa: CASGLVFGLEQFF
v_call: TRBV29-1; cdr3_aa: CSVEIWLAAYNEQFF
v_call: TRBV3-1; cdr3_aa: CANSQRVQGSGNTIYF
v_call: TRBV6-1; cdr3_aa: CASSESRRDNQFF
v_call: TRBV10-3; cdr3_aa: CAISERGTPEAFF
v_call: TRBV29-1; cdr3_aa: CSVDTEAFF
v_call: TRBV6-1; cdr3_aa: CASSVGGWGNEQFF
v_call: TRBV5-1; cdr3_aa: CASNPGTQYNEQFF
v_call: TRBV12-3/TRBV12-4; cdr3_aa: CAVSKDSPGTDTQYF
v_call: TRBV20-1; cdr3_aa: CSARVYGQGKETQYF
v_call: TRBV4-2; cdr3_aa: CASSPFRGGSTDTQYF
v_call: TRBV12-3/TRBV12-4; cdr3_aa: CASSLREKLLF
v_call: TRBV4-1; cdr3_aa: CASSQDSGRPNYGYTF
v_call: TRBV7-2; cdr3_aa: CASSLQGAVGYTF
v_call: TRBV11-2; cdr3_aa: CASSLSPEDSSGNTIYF
v_call: TRBV20-1; cdr3_aa: CSARDRQGISSPLHF
v_call: TRBV27; cdr3_aa: CASKVASGSYEQYF
v_call: TRBV10-3; cdr3_aa: CAVSQGGNQPQHF
v_call: TRBV20-1; cdr3_aa: CSARDRKNAEAFF
v_call: TRBV5-1; cdr3_aa: CASSFTGQSTEAFF
v_call: TRBV7-9; cdr3_aa: CASRPSGSRLNEQFF
v_call: TRBV20-1; cdr3_aa: CSAAYRGAGELFF
v_call: TRBV9; cdr3_aa: CASSPLPANTGELFF
v_call: TRBV6-4; cdr3_aa: CALALMNTEAFF
v_call: TRBV9; cdr3_aa: CASAGSIDTQYF
v_call: TRBV5-1; cdr3_aa: CASSPGRMNTEAFF
v_call: TRBV29-1; cdr3_aa: CSGLGGPTNEKLFF
v_call: TRBV20-1; cdr3_aa: CSASGQEFSGANVLTF
v_call: TRBV11-2; cdr3_aa: CASSLMGWNTF
v_call: TRBV20-1; cdr3_aa: CSARDHLPDTQYF
v_call: TRBV25-1; cdr3_aa: CASSATVGNQPQHF
v_call: TRBV18; cdr3_aa: CASSPILSGNTEAFF
v_call: TRBV20-1; cdr3_aa: CSASTGLAAWDTQYF
v_call: TRBV10-3; cdr3_aa: CAIREDGDQPQHF
v_call: TRBV6-5; cdr3_aa: CASSTSGNTIYF
v_call: TRBV10-3; cdr3_aa: CATRGSGVQETQYF
v_call: TRBV6-2/TRBV6-3; cdr3_aa: CASRDRNVYEQYF